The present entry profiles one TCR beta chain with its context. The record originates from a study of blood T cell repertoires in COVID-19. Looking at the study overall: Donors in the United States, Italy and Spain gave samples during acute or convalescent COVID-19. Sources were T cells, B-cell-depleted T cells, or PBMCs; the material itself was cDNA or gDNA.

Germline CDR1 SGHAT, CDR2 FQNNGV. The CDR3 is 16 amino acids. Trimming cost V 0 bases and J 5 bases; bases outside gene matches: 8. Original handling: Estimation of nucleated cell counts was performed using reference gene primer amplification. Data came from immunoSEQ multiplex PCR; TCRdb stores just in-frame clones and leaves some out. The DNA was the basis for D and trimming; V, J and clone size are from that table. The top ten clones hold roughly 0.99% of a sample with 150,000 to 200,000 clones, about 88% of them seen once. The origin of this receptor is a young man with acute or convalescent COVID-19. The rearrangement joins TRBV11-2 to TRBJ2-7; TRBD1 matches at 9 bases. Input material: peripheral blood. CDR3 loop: CASSLDQTRTGDEQYF. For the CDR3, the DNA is TGTGCCAGCAGCTTAGATCAGACGAGGACAGGGGACGAGCAGTACTTC.